This T cell receptor (beta chain) derives from a study of CD8 T cells in ankylosing spondylitis. This clonotype was recorded a few times. Its matching antigen is unknown. General study results and limits: It was reported that disease-linked clones were significantly enriched in matched ankylosing spondylitis synovial fluid. Clones linked with disease were CD8+ and fairly uncommon in the peripheral blood. Some motif variants were previously reported in reactive arthritis synovial fluid and blood. Ankylosing spondylitis blood seemed to carry a telltale TCR beta motif made of several highly homologous variants.

TCRdb re-called the 5' RACE reads through MiXCR, storing one row per CDR3 protein. The sample consists of about 340,000 distinct CDR3 sequences, approximately 22% of them appearing once. Trimming at V came to 3 bases and at J to 5 bases, leaving 7 bases not matched to a gene. CDR1 and CDR2 (germline): SGHAT, FQNNGV. The CDR3 covers 15 residues. V is TRBV11-2 and J is TRBJ2-1; 7 bases align to TRBD2. The receptor was isolated from a male donor with ankylosing spondylitis or in good health (not recorded which). Sequencing was carried out using blood, either unsorted or a sorted T cell fraction (not recorded which). The CDR3 loop reads CASSFTSGANNEQFF. In DNA form, the CDR3 reads TGTGCCAGCAGCTTTACGAGCGGGGCTAACAATGAGCAGTTCTTC.